Listed below are T cell receptor beta chains from one sample, sequenced in a study of shared clonotypes between healthy human individuals. Generated by immunoSEQ multiplex PCR, the TCRdb table keeps only in-frame clones and is missing some. The sample includes about 2.4 million clones, roughly 93% seen only once; the top ten take 0.36%. Sequenced material: naive CD4+ T cells from PBMCs. The source of these receptors is a man aged 18 to 29 in good health. Some clones in this sample may be carry-over from other donors' samples. Both conserved end residues are part of each CDR3. The order of the fields is D gene, clone size, J gene, V gene, CDR3 DNA, CDR3 protein. D genes are given only for firm matches. For some rows the clone size is stated as once, few or many, or as a class when expanded; others skip it.

. . TRBJ2-5 TRBV2 TGTGCCAGCAGTAAGGAATACAAGGCAGATCGTCAAGAGACCCAGTACTTC CASSKEYKADRQETQYF
TRBD1 . TRBJ2-1 TRBV14 TGTGCCAGCAGCTACAGGGGGGCGAATGAGCAGTTCTTC CASSYRGANEQFF
TRBD1 . TRBJ2-7 TRBV19 TGTGCCAGTAGTACCCTACAGGGGGCCTACGAGCAGTACTTC CASSTLQGAYEQYF
. . TRBJ1-4 TRBV9 TGTGCCAGCAGCCCCGGCCCCTGGGAGGAAAAACTGTTTTTT CASSPGPWEEKLFF
. once TRBJ1-2 TRBV28 TGTGCCAGCACTATCAGGGGATCGGGGTATGGCTACACCTTC CASTIRGSGYGYTF
. . TRBJ2-3 TRBV27 TGTGCCAGCAGTTCCGCCAGAGGAGATACGCAGTATTTT CASSSARGDTQYF
. . TRBJ2-7 TRBV30 TGTGCCTGGGCCGGGGGTGTAGGCTCCTACGAGCAGTACTTC CAWAGGVGSYEQYF
TRBD1 few TRBJ1-1 TRBV2 TGTGCCAGCAGTGGACAGGGTGTGGCTTTCTTT CASSGQGVAFF
. . TRBJ2-1 TRBV7-2 TGTGCCAGCAGCTTAGGGGTAACGGGGAATGAGCAGTTCTTC CASSLGVTGNEQFF
. . TRBJ2-5 TRBV4-1 TGCGCCAGCAGCCAAGATAGGGCTAGCGTTTGGGAGACCCAGTACTTC CASSQDRASVWETQYF
. . TRBJ1-2 TRBV6-5 TGTGCCAGCAGTTACAGCGGGGGTGGTCACTATGGCTACACCTTC CASSYSGGGHYGYTF
. . TRBJ2-3 TRBV10-3 TGTGCCATCAGTGAGTCTGGGCGACCAGATACGCAGTATTTT CAISESGRPDTQYF
TRBD1 . TRBJ2-2 TRBV5-1 TGCGCCAGCAGCCTCCGGGACAGGGGGTATGTGAACACCGGGGAGCTGTTTTTT CASSLRDRGYVNTGELFF
TRBD2 . TRBJ2-7 TRBV4-2 TGTGCCAGCAGCCAAGTATCAGGGACTACCTACTACGAGCAGTACTTC CASSQVSGTTYYEQYF
TRBD1 . TRBJ2-1 TRBV5-1 TGCGCCAGCAGCTTGGCCCCACAGGGGGCTAATGAGCAGTTCTTC CASSLAPQGANEQFF
TRBD2 once TRBJ2-5 TRBV5-1 TGCGCCAGCAGCTTGGTGGGACTAGCGGGAGGTAGAGGAGAGACCCAGTACTTC CASSLVGLAGGRGETQYF
TRBD1 . TRBJ1-5 TRBV2 TGTGCCAGCACCAAGGGGACAGGGGATCTTCAGCCCCAGCATTTT CASTKGTGDLQPQHF
TRBD2 . TRBJ2-7 TRBV7-6 TGTGCCAGCAGCCAAGAGGCTAGCGGGAGGTACGAGCAGTACTTC CASSQEASGRYEQYF
. . TRBJ2-5 TRBV5-6 TGTGCCAGCAGCTTGTACCGGGGGGAGACCCAGTACTTC CASSLYRGETQYF
. . TRBJ2-1 TRBV5-1 TGCGCCAGCAGCTTGGGAGGGGACACCTACAATGAGCAGTTCTTC CASSLGGDTYNEQFF
. . TRBJ1-3 TRBV4-1 TGCGCCAGCAGCCAAGGCACAGGGCGAAACACCATATATTTT CASSQGTGRNTIYF
TRBD2 . TRBJ2-7 TRBV10-2 TGCGCCAGCAGAGGACTAGCGGTCCGGGCCCACGAGCAGTACTTC CASRGLAVRAHEQYF
. . TRBJ1-1 TRBV10-3 TGTGCCATCAGTGCAACTCGACCCGAAGCTTTCTTT CAISATRPEAFF
. once TRBJ1-4 TRBV5-1 TGCGCCAGCAGCTTGATGCAGGGGAGAGATGAAAAACTGTTTTTT CASSLMQGRDEKLFF
TRBD1 . TRBJ2-3 TRBV19 TGTGCCAGTAGTGAGGGGACAGGGACGCAGTATTTT CASSEGTGTQYF
TRBD1 once TRBJ1-5 TRBV19 TGTGCCAGTAGTATAGGGGGCAGGGGGGGAACCCAGCATTTT CASSIGGRGGTQHF
TRBD2 . TRBJ2-5 TRBV5-4 TGTGCCAGCAGCTTGGTAGCGGGAGATGGGGAGACCCAGTACTTC CASSLVAGDGETQYF
TRBD2 . TRBJ2-5 TRBV29-1 TGCAGCGTCCCCGGGACTACCCAAGAGACCCAGTACTTC CSVPGTTQETQYF
TRBD1 . TRBJ2-7 TRBV9 TGTGCCAGCAGCCTTACCGGGACAGGGCCCTACGAGCAGTACTTC CASSLTGTGPYEQYF